A selection of T cell receptor beta chains follows, all from one sample in a study of blood T cell repertoires in COVID-19. Some clones are missing from TCRdb's copy, which holds only in-frame ones; the method was immunoSEQ multiplex PCR. Found here are 87,000 or so clones, 85% to 90% of them singletons; the top ten hold about a fifth. Specimen: peripheral blood. The receptors derive from a woman older than 75 in a cohort sampled during active or convalescent COVID-19. CDR3s include the opening cysteine and the closing phenylalanine or tryptophan. Each record gives: clone size, V gene, J gene, D gene, CDR3 DNA, CDR3 protein. D genes are given only for firm matches. Size is stated for part of the rows, as once, few or many counts, or as a class when the clone is expanded.

clone size: once
V gene: TRBV27
J gene: TRBJ1-1
D gene: -
CDR3 DNA: TGTGCCAGCAGTTTACAACAGGGAGTCACTGAAGCTTTCTTT
CDR3 protein: CASSLQQGVTEAFF

clone size: -
V gene: TRBV28
J gene: TRBJ1-1
D gene: TRBD1
CDR3 DNA: TGTGCCAGCAGTTCCCGACAGGGGCTTCGGTACACTGAAGCTTTCTTT
CDR3 protein: CASSSRQGLRYTEAFF

clone size: -
V gene: TRBV4-1
J gene: TRBJ1-2
D gene: -
CDR3 DNA: TGCGCCAGCAGCCTAGGAGACGGCTTAGGCTATGGCTACACCTTC
CDR3 protein: CASSLGDGLGYGYTF

clone size: -
V gene: TRBV29-1
J gene: TRBJ1-1
D gene: TRBD1
CDR3 DNA: TGCAGCGCGAGACAGGGACGGGGTGAAGCTTTCTTT
CDR3 protein: CSARQGRGEAFF

clone size: -
V gene: TRBV19
J gene: TRBJ1-1
D gene: -
CDR3 DNA: TGTGCCAGTAGTATAGAAGGGAGAAGGACTGAAGCTTTCTTT
CDR3 protein: CASSIEGRRTEAFF

clone size: -
V gene: TRBV30
J gene: TRBJ2-1
D gene: TRBD2
CDR3 DNA: TGTGCCTCGGGTGTGGCGGGAGGGCCTCAGTTCTTC
CDR3 protein: CASGVAGGPQFF

clone size: -
V gene: TRBV10-3
J gene: TRBJ2-7
D gene: TRBD1
CDR3 DNA: TGTGCCATCAACCCGGGACAGGGATCCTACGAGCAGTACTTC
CDR3 protein: CAINPGQGSYEQYF

clone size: -
V gene: TRBV5-8
J gene: TRBJ2-3
D gene: -
CDR3 DNA: TGTGCCAGCAGCTTGACCTACACAGATACGCAGTATTTT
CDR3 protein: CASSLTYTDTQYF

clone size: once
V gene: TRBV2
J gene: TRBJ1-3
D gene: TRBD1
CDR3 DNA: TGTGCCAGCAGGGGGGGACAGACCTCTGGAAACACCATATATTTT
CDR3 protein: CASRGGQTSGNTIYF

clone size: once
V gene: TRBV6-1
J gene: TRBJ1-3
D gene: TRBD1
CDR3 DNA: TGTGCCAGCAGTGACAGGGGGTCGCGAGGAAACACCATATATTTT
CDR3 protein: CASSDRGSRGNTIYF

clone size: -
V gene: TRBV5-1
J gene: TRBJ1-1
D gene: -
CDR3 DNA: TGCGCCAGCAGCTTGGCGGGGACCGGGACTGGAGCTTTCTTT
CDR3 protein: CASSLAGTGTGAFF

clone size: -
V gene: TRBV3-1/TRBV3-2
J gene: TRBJ2-2
D gene: -
CDR3 DNA: TGTGCCAGCAGCAGGGGGAGCCCGTGGACCGGGGAGCTGTTTTTT
CDR3 protein: CASSRGSPWTGELFF

clone size: -
V gene: TRBV30
J gene: TRBJ2-1
D gene: TRBD2
CDR3 DNA: TGTGCCTGCCTCGAAGCTGCGGGAGGGGCTGAGCAGTTCTTC
CDR3 protein: CACLEAAGGAEQFF

clone size: -
V gene: TRBV6-1
J gene: TRBJ2-5
D gene: TRBD2
CDR3 DNA: TGTGCCAGCAGTGAATTCCGCCCCGGGACTAGCGGGAGGGGACAAGAGACCCAGTACTTC
CDR3 protein: CASSEFRPGTSGRGQETQYF

clone size: -
V gene: TRBV19
J gene: TRBJ1-1
D gene: TRBD1
CDR3 DNA: TGTGCCAGTACCACACGGGACAGATCTACCACTGAAGCTTTCTTT
CDR3 protein: CASTTRDRSTTEAFF

clone size: once
V gene: TRBV5-1
J gene: TRBJ2-1
D gene: -
CDR3 DNA: TGCGCCAGCAGCTTGGCTTTGCGGGGGCCTGAGCAGTTCTTC
CDR3 protein: CASSLALRGPEQFF

clone size: many
V gene: TRBV19
J gene: TRBJ1-4
D gene: -
CDR3 DNA: TGTGCCAGTAGTATTTGGGACAAAACGGGGGAAAAACTGTTTTTT
CDR3 protein: CASSIWDKTGEKLFF

clone size: -
V gene: TRBV10-2
J gene: TRBJ1-2
D gene: -
CDR3 DNA: TGCGCCAGCGCCCGGAGACAGGAAACCTCCTATGGCTACACCTTC
CDR3 protein: CASARRQETSYGYTF

clone size: -
V gene: TRBV19
J gene: TRBJ1-1
D gene: -
CDR3 DNA: TGTGCCAGTAGTCTGACCCCGGGGGGAGCCGTGAACACTGAAGCTTTCTTT
CDR3 protein: CASSLTPGGAVNTEAFF

clone size: -
V gene: TRBV7-9
J gene: TRBJ1-5
D gene: TRBD1
CDR3 DNA: TGTGCCAGCAGCTCCTCCGGGGACAGAGATCAGCCCCAGCATTTT
CDR3 protein: CASSSSGDRDQPQHF

clone size: few
V gene: TRBV29-1
J gene: TRBJ1-1
D gene: -
CDR3 DNA: TGCAGCACCACTCGGGACACTGAAGCTTTCTTT
CDR3 protein: CSTTRDTEAFF

clone size: medium-sized
V gene: TRBV5-6
J gene: TRBJ1-2
D gene: TRBD1
CDR3 DNA: TGTGCCAGCAGCTTGGGGACAGGGACTTTCTATGGCTACACCTTC
CDR3 protein: CASSLGTGTFYGYTF

clone size: -
V gene: TRBV5-1
J gene: TRBJ1-6
D gene: TRBD1
CDR3 DNA: TGCGCCAGCAGTTCCACAGGACAGGAAACTTCACCCCTCCACTTT
CDR3 protein: CASSSTGQETSPLHF

clone size: -
V gene: TRBV27
J gene: TRBJ2-5
D gene: TRBD2
CDR3 DNA: TGTGCCAGCAGTTTAAGCGGGAGGGCCTCAGAGACCCAGTACTTC
CDR3 protein: CASSLSGRASETQYF

clone size: -
V gene: TRBV18
J gene: TRBJ2-1
D gene: -
CDR3 DNA: TGTGCCAGCTCACCTAACCATGTCTCTAACAATGAGCAGTTCTTC
CDR3 protein: CASSPNHVSNNEQFF

clone size: once
V gene: TRBV3-1/TRBV3-2
J gene: TRBJ1-2
D gene: -
CDR3 DNA: TGTGCCAGCAGCCAAGATTATCTTAGCTATGGCTACACCTTC
CDR3 protein: CASSQDYLSYGYTF

clone size: -
V gene: TRBV28
J gene: TRBJ2-2
D gene: -
CDR3 DNA: TGTGCCAGCAGTTTGAGGGTCGGGGAGCTGTTTTTT
CDR3 protein: CASSLRVGELFF

clone size: -
V gene: TRBV5-1
J gene: TRBJ2-1
D gene: TRBD1
CDR3 DNA: TGCGCCAGCAGCTTTCGGACAGGTTCCTACAATGAGCAGTTCTTC
CDR3 protein: CASSFRTGSYNEQFF

clone size: -
V gene: TRBV7-9
J gene: TRBJ1-2
D gene: -
CDR3 DNA: TGTGCCAGCAGCTTAATAGGGGAAGGCTACACCTTC
CDR3 protein: CASSLIGEGYTF

clone size: -
V gene: TRBV5-1
J gene: TRBJ2-2
D gene: TRBD1
CDR3 DNA: TGCGCCAGCAGCTTCCGACAGGGGGCTGGTACCGGGGAGCTGTTTTTT
CDR3 protein: CASSFRQGAGTGELFF

clone size: -
V gene: TRBV19
J gene: TRBJ1-2
D gene: -
CDR3 DNA: TGTGCCAGTAGTATCGCGAGTGCTAACTATGGCTACACCTTC
CDR3 protein: CASSIASANYGYTF

clone size: -
V gene: TRBV11-1
J gene: TRBJ1-1
D gene: TRBD1
CDR3 DNA: TGTGCCAGCAGCCCTGGACAGGGCGGAGACACTGAAGCTTTCTTT
CDR3 protein: CASSPGQGGDTEAFF

clone size: -
V gene: TRBV3-1/TRBV3-2
J gene: TRBJ1-2
D gene: -
CDR3 DNA: TGTGCCAGCAGCCAGGAGACAGCGACCTATGGCTACACCTTC
CDR3 protein: CASSQETATYGYTF

clone size: -
V gene: TRBV7-8
J gene: TRBJ2-1
D gene: TRBD2
CDR3 DNA: TGTGCCAGCAGCTTGGGAACTAGCGGGAGCCGCGAGCAGTTCTTC
CDR3 protein: CASSLGTSGSREQFF

clone size: -
V gene: TRBV5-6
J gene: TRBJ1-5
D gene: -
CDR3 DNA: TGTGCCAGCAGTCTGAGATCCAATAGCAATCAGCCCCAGCATTTT
CDR3 protein: CASSLRSNSNQPQHF

clone size: -
V gene: TRBV6-6
J gene: TRBJ1-4
D gene: TRBD1
CDR3 DNA: TGTGCCAGCAGTTTTGGGACAGGGGGCCGGGAAAAACTGTTTTTT
CDR3 protein: CASSFGTGGREKLFF

clone size: -
V gene: TRBV25-1
J gene: TRBJ2-1
D gene: -
CDR3 DNA: TGTGCCAGCAACGCACAGGGACCCTACAATGAGCAGTTCTTC
CDR3 protein: CASNAQGPYNEQFF

clone size: -
V gene: TRBV5-4
J gene: TRBJ2-1
D gene: TRBD2
CDR3 DNA: TGTGCCAGCAGCTTGGCCCGGACTAGCGGGATTGAGCAGTTCTTC
CDR3 protein: CASSLARTSGIEQFF

clone size: -
V gene: TRBV27
J gene: TRBJ1-5
D gene: -
CDR3 DNA: TGTGCCAGCAGCCGGGAGAAAAATAGCAATCAGCCCCAGCATTTT
CDR3 protein: CASSREKNSNQPQHF

clone size: -
V gene: TRBV5-8
J gene: TRBJ2-5
D gene: -
CDR3 DNA: TGTGCCAGCAGCTTGGTTTTGGTCTTCTCGGGGGAGACCCAGTACTTC
CDR3 protein: CASSLVLVFSGETQYF

clone size: -
V gene: TRBV5-5
J gene: TRBJ2-5
D gene: TRBD2
CDR3 DNA: TGTGCCAGCAGCCCTCCGGGACTAGCGGAGACCCAGTACTTC
CDR3 protein: CASSPPGLAETQYF

clone size: -
V gene: TRBV15
J gene: TRBJ1-1
D gene: -
CDR3 DNA: TGTGCCACCAGCAGAGAACTCTGGGGCGACACTGAAGCTTTCTTT
CDR3 protein: CATSRELWGDTEAFF

clone size: -
V gene: TRBV10-3
J gene: TRBJ1-5
D gene: TRBD1
CDR3 DNA: TGTGCCATCGACAGGGTAGTTCCAAATAACAGCAATCAGCCCCAGCATTTT
CDR3 protein: CAIDRVVPNNSNQPQHF

clone size: once
V gene: TRBV7-3
J gene: TRBJ2-3
D gene: TRBD2
CDR3 DNA: TGTGCCAGCAGCATCACTAGCGGGAGCCCAGATACGCAGTATTTT
CDR3 protein: CASSITSGSPDTQYF

clone size: -
V gene: TRBV27
J gene: TRBJ2-7
D gene: TRBD2
CDR3 DNA: TGTGCCAGCAGTTTACGGGGGGAAACCTCCTACGAGCAGTACTTC
CDR3 protein: CASSLRGETSYEQYF

clone size: -
V gene: TRBV7-2
J gene: TRBJ1-5
D gene: -
CDR3 DNA: TGTGCCAGCAGCTTAGTACCGGGTATCGGGCCCCAGCATTTT
CDR3 protein: CASSLVPGIGPQHF